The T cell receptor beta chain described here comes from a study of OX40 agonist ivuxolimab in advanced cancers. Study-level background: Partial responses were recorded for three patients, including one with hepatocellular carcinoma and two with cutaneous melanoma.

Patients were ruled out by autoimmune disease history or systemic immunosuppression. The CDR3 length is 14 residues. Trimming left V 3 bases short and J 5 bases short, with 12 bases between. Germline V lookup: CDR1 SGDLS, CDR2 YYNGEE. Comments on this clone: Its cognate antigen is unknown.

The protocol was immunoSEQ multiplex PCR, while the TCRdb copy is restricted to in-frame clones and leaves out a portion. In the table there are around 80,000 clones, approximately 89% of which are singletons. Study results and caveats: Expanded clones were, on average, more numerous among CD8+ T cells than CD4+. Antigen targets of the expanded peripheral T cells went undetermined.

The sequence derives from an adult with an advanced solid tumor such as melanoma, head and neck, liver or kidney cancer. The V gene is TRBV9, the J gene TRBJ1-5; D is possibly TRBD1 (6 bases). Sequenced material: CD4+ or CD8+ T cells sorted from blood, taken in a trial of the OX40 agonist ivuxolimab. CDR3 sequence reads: CASSADSGHQPQHF. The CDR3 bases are TGTGCCAGCAGCGCGGACAGCGGGCATCAGCCCCAGCATTTT. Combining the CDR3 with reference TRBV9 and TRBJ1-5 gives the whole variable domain DSGVTQTPKHLITATGQRVTLRCSPRSGDLSVYWYQQSLDQGLQFLIQYYNGEERAKGNILERFSAQQFPDLHSELNLSSLELGDSALYFCASSADSGHQPQHFGDGTRLSIL.